The subject of this entry is one T cell receptor (beta chain). What it binds is not known. This record belongs to a study of T cell responses to AZD1222 COVID-19 vaccine. The study's findings and limits: Baseline seropositives among AZD1222 recipients totaled only 5 to 7. Spike as a whole was targeted by vaccine-associated CD4 TCRs, dominant at 160-218 and 743-854. Most donors were white British and more were female, and clonal diversity was possibly underestimated.

Assay: immunoSEQ multiplex PCR; the TCRdb copy retains only in-frame clones and omits some. The top ten hold over 1.2% of the sample, which has about 130,000 clones, around 90% seen once. Trimming stripped 2 bases from V and 1 base from J, with 14 bases between. CDR1 is MRHNA, CDR2 SNTAGT, per germline. The CDR3 consists of 16 residues. The TCR originated in an adult in good health. The chain recombines TRBV6-4 with TRBJ1-2; TRBD1 is a possible D gene (5 bases). The material was peripheral blood, obtained on day 0 of AZD1222 vaccination. As DNA, the CDR3 is TGTGCCAGCAGTGACACCCCACAGGCTTTTAACTATGGCTACACCTTC. Its translation is CASSDTPQAFNYGYTF.